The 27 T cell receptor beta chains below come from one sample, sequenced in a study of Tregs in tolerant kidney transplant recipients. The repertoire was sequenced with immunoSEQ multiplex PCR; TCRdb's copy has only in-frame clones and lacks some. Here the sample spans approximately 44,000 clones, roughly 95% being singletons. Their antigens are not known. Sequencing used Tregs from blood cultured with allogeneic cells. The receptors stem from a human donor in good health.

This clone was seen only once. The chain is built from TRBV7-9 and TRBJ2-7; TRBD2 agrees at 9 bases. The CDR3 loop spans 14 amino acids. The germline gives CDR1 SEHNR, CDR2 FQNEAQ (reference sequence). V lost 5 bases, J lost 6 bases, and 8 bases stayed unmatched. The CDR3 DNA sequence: TGTGCCAGCAGCCCTAGCGGGATCCACATCGAGCAGTACTTC. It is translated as CASSPSGIHIEQYF. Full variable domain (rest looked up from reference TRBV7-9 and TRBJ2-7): DTGVSQNPRHKITKRGQNVTFRCDPISEHNRLYWYRQTLGQGPEFLTYFQNEAQLEKSRLLSDRFSAERPKGSFSTLEIQRTEQGDSAMYLCASSPSGIHIEQYFGPGTRLTVT.

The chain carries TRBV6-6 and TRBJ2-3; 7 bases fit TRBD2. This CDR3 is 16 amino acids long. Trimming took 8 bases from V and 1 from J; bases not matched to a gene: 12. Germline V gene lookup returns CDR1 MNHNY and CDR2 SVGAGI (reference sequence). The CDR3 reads CASGIQRGGGTDTQYF. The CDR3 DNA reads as TGTGCCAGCGGAATACAGCGGGGAGGCGGCACAGATACGCAGTATTTT.

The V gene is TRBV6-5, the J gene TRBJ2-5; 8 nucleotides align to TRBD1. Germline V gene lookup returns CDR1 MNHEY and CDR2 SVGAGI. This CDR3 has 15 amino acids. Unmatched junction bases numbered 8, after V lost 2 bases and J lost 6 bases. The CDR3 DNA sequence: TGTGCCAGCAGTTACGAGCCCCGGACAGGGAAGACCCAGTACTTC. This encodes CASSYEPRTGKTQYF.

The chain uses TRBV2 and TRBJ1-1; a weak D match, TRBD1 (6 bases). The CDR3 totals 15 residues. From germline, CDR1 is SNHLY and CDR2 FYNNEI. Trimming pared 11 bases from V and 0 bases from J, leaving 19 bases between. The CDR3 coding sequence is TGTGCCTACGCTACAGGAGGACAGTTGAACACTGAAGCTTTCTTT. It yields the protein CAYATGGQLNTEAFF.

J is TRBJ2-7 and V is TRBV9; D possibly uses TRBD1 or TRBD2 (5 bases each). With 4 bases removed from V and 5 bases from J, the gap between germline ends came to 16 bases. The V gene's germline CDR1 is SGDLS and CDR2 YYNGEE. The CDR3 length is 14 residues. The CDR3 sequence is CASSPGDPRHEQYF. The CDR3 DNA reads TGTGCCAGCAGCCCCGGGGACCCTAGGCACGAGCAGTACTTC.

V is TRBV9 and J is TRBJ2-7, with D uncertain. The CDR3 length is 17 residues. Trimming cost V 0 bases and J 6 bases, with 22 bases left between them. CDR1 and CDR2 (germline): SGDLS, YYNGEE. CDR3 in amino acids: CASSVDPVVGGLGEQYF. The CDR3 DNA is TGTGCCAGCAGCGTAGATCCCGTCGTAGGCGGATTGGGCGAGCAGTACTTC. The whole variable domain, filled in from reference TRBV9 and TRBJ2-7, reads DSGVTQTPKHLITATGQRVTLRCSPRSGDLSVYWYQQSLDQGLQFLIQYYNGEERAKGNILERFSAQQFPDLHSELNLSSLELGDSALYFCASSVDPVVGGLGEQYFGPGTRLTVT.

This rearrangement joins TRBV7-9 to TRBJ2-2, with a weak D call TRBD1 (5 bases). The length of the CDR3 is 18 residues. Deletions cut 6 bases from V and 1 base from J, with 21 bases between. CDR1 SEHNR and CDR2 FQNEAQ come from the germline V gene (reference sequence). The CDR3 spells CASSHPLRRQLNTGELFF. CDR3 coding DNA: TGTGCCAGCAGTCACCCTCTACGGAGACAGCTGAACACCGGGGAGCTGTTTTTT.

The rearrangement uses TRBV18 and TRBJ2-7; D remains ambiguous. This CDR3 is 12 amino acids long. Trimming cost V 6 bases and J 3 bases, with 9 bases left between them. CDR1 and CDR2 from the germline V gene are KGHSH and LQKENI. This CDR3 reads CASSPGLYEQYF. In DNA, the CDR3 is TGTGCCAGCTCCCCCGGGCTCTACGAGCAGTACTTC.

CDR3 sequence (DNA): TGTGCCACCTCATCGCCACTACAAGCCTATGGCTACACCTTC. It encodes CATSSPLQAYGYTF. V gene TRBV6-6 combines with J gene TRBJ1-2; D unresolved. V lost 10 bases and J lost 4, with 19 bases in between. Germline values: CDR1 MNHNY, CDR2 SVGAGI (reference sequence). The CDR3 is 14 amino acids.

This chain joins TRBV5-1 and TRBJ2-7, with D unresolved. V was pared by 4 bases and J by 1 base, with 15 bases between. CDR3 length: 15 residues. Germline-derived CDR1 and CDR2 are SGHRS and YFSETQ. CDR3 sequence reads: CASSPRTFFSYEQYF. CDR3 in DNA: TGCGCCAGCAGCCCCCGGACCTTCTTTTCCTACGAGCAGTACTTC.

CDR3 nucleotides: TGTGCCTGGAGGCCCGCGGGCATAACCTCCTACGAGCAGTACTTC. This translates into CAWRPAGITSYEQYF. The rearrangement joins TRBV30 to TRBJ2-7, with D tentatively TRBD2 (5 bases). The germline V and J ends were trimmed by 3 bases and 0 bases, with 15 bases remaining between them. Germline assignment: CDR1 GTSNPN and CDR2 SVGIG (reference sequence). The CDR3 sequence is 15 residues long.

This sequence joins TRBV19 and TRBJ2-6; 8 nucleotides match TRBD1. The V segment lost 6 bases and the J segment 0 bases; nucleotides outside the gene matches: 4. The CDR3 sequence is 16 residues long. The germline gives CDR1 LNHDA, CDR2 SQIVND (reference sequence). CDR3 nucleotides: TGTGCCAGTAGATTGCAGGGGGCCTCTGGGGCCAACGTCCTGACTTTC. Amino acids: CASRLQGASGANVLTF.

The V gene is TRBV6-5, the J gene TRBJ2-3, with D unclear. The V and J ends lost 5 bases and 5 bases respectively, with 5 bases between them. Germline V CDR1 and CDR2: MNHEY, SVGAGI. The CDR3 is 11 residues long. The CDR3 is CASSNRDTQYF. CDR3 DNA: TGTGCCAGCAGTAACAGAGATACGCAGTATTTT.

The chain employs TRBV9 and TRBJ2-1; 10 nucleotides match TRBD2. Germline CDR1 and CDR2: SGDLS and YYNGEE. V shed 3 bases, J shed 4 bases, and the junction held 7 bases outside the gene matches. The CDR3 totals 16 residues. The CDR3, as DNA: TGTGCCAGCAGCGGAAACCGGACTAGCGGATACAATGAGCAGTTCTTC. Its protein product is CASSGNRTSGYNEQFF.

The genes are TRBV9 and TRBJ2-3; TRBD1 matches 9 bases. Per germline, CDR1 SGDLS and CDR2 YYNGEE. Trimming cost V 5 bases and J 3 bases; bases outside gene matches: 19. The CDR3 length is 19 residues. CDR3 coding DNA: TGTGCCAGCAGTCTTCTCCCCCGAGGTGGGGACAGGGATACAGATACGCAGTATTTT. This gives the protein CASSLLPRGGDRDTDTQYF. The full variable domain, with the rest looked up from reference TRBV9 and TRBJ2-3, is DSGVTQTPKHLITATGQRVTLRCSPRSGDLSVYWYQQSLDQGLQFLIQYYNGEERAKGNILERFSAQQFPDLHSELNLSSLELGDSALYFCASSLLPRGGDRDTDTQYFGPGTRLTVL.

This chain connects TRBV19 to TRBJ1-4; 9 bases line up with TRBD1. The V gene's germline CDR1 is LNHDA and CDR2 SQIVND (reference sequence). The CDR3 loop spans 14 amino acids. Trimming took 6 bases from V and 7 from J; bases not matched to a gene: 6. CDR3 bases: TGTGCCAGTAGCCGAACAGGGGGCGGTGAAAAACTGTTTTTT. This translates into CASSRTGGGEKLFF.

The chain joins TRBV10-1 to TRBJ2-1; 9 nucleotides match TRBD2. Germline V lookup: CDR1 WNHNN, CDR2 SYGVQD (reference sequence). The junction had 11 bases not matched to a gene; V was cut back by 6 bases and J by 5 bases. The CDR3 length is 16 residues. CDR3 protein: CASSPLLAGPHNEQFF. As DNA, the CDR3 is TGCGCCAGCAGCCCTTTACTAGCGGGCCCTCACAATGAGCAGTTCTTC.

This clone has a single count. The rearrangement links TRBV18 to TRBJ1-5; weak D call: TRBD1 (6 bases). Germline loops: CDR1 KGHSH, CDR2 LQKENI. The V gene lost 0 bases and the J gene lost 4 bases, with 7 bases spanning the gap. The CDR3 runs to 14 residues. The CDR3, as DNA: TGTGCCAGCTCACCACCGGGACAAAATCAGCCCCAGCATTTT. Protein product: CASSPPGQNQPQHF.

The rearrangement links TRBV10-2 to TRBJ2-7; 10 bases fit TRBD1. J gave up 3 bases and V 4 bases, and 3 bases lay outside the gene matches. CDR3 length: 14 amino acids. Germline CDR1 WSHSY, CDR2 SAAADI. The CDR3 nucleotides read TGCGCCAGCAGTGGACAGGGGGCAGTCTACGAGCAGTACTTC. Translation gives CASSGQGAVYEQYF.

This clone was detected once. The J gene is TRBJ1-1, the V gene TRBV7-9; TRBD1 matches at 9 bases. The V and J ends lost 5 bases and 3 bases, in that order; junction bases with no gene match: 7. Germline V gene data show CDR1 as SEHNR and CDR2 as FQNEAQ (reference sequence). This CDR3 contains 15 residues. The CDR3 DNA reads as TGTGCCAGCAGCCCGGGGACAGGGATCCACACTGAAGCTTTCTTT. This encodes CASSPGTGIHTEAFF. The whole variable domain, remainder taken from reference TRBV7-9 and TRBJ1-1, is DTGVSQNPRHKITKRGQNVTFRCDPISEHNRLYWYRQTLGQGPEFLTYFQNEAQLEKSRLLSDRFSAERPKGSFSTLEIQRTEQGDSAMYLCASSPGTGIHTEAFFGQGTRLTVV.

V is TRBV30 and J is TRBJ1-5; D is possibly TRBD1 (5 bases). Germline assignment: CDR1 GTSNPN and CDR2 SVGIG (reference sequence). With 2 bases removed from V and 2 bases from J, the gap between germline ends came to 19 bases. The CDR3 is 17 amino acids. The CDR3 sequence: CAWSSFRGPSGNQPQHF. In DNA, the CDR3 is TGTGCCTGGAGTTCCTTCCGGGGCCCTTCTGGCAATCAGCCCCAGCATTTT.

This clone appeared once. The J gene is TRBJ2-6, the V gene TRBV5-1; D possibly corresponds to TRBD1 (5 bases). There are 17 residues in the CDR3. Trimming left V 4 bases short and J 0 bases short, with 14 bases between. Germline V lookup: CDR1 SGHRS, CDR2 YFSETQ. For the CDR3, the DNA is TGCGCCAGCAGCCCTGCCAACAGGAGCTCTGGGGCCAACGTCCTGACTTTC. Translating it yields CASSPANRSSGANVLTF.

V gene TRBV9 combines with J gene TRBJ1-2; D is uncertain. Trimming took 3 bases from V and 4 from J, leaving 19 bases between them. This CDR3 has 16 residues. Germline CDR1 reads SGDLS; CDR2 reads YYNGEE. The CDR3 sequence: CASSARSVGVRYGYTF. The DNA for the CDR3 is TGTGCCAGCAGCGCCCGAAGCGTTGGGGTCCGCTATGGCTACACCTTC.

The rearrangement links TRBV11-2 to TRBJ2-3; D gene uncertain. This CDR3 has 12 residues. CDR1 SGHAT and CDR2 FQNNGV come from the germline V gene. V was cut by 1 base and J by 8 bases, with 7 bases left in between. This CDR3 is CASSLGSPTQYF. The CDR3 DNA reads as TGTGCCAGCAGCTTAGGCTCCCCTACGCAGTATTTT.

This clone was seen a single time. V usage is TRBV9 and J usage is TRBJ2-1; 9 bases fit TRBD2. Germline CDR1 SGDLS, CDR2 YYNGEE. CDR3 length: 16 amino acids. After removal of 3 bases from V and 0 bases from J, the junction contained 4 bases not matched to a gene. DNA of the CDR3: TGTGCCAGCAGCGCGAGTAGCGGGAGCTCCTACAATGAGCAGTTCTTC. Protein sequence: CASSASSGSSYNEQFF.

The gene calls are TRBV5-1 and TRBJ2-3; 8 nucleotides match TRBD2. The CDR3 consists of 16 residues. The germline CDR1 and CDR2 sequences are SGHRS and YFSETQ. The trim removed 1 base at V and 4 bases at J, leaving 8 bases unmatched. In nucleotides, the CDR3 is TGCGCCAGCAGCTTGATGAGCGGGAGCAGAGCAGATACGCAGTATTTT. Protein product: CASSLMSGSRADTQYF.

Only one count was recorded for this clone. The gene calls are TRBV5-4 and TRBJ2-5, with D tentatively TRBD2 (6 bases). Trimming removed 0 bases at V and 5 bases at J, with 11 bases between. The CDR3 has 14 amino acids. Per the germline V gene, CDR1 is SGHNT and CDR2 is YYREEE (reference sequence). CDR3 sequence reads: CASSLEGAGETQYF. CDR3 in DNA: TGTGCCAGCAGCTTGGAAGGGGCGGGGGAGACCCAGTACTTC.